This is a list of T cell receptor beta chains from one sample in a study of T cell responses to AZD1222 COVID-19 vaccine. The method was immunoSEQ multiplex PCR; TCRdb's version includes in-frame clones alone and lacks a portion of them. The repertoire has some 150,000 clones, approximately 93% of them found once; the top ten carry more than 0.8%. The sample consisted of peripheral blood, taken on day 0 of MenACWY control vaccination. The receptors were gathered from an adult in good health. Each CDR3 is given with its conserved first and last residue. Each record gives: V gene, J gene, D gene, CDR3 protein, CDR3 DNA. A D gene is named only where the DNA matches it firmly.

TRBV15	TRBJ1-1	NA	CATSRDHVREAFF	TGTGCCACCAGCAGAGATCACGTACGGGAAGCTTTCTTT
TRBV15	TRBJ2-1	NA	CATSRLRAPEQFF	TGTGCCACCAGCAGACTCCGGGCACCCGAGCAGTTCTTC
TRBV7-9	TRBJ2-2	NA	CASEGDFNTGELFF	TGTGCCAGCGAGGGAGACTTTAACACCGGGGAGCTGTTTTTT
TRBV9	TRBJ2-1	NA	CASSPVRANEQFF	TGTGCCAGCAGCCCCGTACGGGCTAATGAGCAGTTCTTC
TRBV5-4	TRBJ2-2	NA	CASSLGAFREGGELFF	TGTGCCAGCAGCTTGGGTGCGTTCCGTGAGGGCGGGGAGCTGTTTTTT
TRBV6-1	TRBJ2-7	NA	CASSEGSVGSYEQYF	TGTGCCAGCAGTGAAGGAAGCGTGGGATCCTACGAGCAGTACTTC
TRBV2	TRBJ2-1	NA	CASGSSEQFF	TGTGCCAGCGGGTCTAGTGAGCAGTTCTTC
TRBV9	TRBJ2-7	TRBD2	CASSVTGGGIGSYEQYF	TGTGCCAGCAGCGTGACGGGAGGCGGGATTGGTTCCTACGAGCAGTACTTC
TRBV28	TRBJ1-1	NA	CASSLGSTNTEAFF	TGTGCCAGCAGTTTAGGCTCAACGAACACTGAAGCTTTCTTT
TRBV11-2	TRBJ1-1	NA	CASSLVGGGTEAFF	TGTGCCAGCAGCTTAGTGGGGGGTGGCACTGAAGCTTTCTTT
TRBV6-6	TRBJ1-6	NA	CASRVGQLNPLHF	TGTGCCAGCAGAGTTGGACAGCTAAACCCACTCCACTTT
TRBV7-8	TRBJ1-2	NA	CASSLETGYGYTF	TGTGCCAGCAGCCTTGAGACAGGTTATGGCTACACCTTC
TRBV6-5	TRBJ2-7	TRBD2	CASRKAGRSYEQYF	TGTGCCAGCAGGAAAGCGGGAAGATCCTACGAGCAGTACTTC
TRBV9	TRBJ2-7	NA	CASSGTGSGIKGYEQYF	TGTGCCAGCAGCGGAACGGGTTCAGGGATTAAAGGCTACGAGCAGTACTTC
TRBV9	TRBJ1-1	NA	CASSVGRDTEAFF	TGTGCCAGCAGCGTAGGCAGGGACACTGAAGCTTTCTTT
TRBV27	TRBJ1-1	NA	CASSHEGWTEAFF	TGTGCCAGCAGCCATGAGGGGTGGACTGAAGCTTTCTTT
TRBV3-1/TRBV3-2	TRBJ2-7	NA	CASSQERLGDYEQYF	TGTGCCAGCAGCCAAGAAAGACTAGGGGATTACGAGCAGTACTTC
TRBV9	TRBJ2-5	TRBD2	CASSVDPAGGFKETQYF	TGTGCCAGCAGCGTAGACCCAGCGGGGGGCTTCAAAGAGACCCAGTACTTC
TRBV5-8	TRBJ1-2	NA	CASSSYRVYGYTF	TGTGCCAGCAGCTCTTACAGGGTCTATGGCTACACCTTC
TRBV10-3	TRBJ2-6	NA	CAISDRTGANVLTF	TGTGCCATCAGTGACCGAACTGGGGCCAACGTCCTGACTTTC